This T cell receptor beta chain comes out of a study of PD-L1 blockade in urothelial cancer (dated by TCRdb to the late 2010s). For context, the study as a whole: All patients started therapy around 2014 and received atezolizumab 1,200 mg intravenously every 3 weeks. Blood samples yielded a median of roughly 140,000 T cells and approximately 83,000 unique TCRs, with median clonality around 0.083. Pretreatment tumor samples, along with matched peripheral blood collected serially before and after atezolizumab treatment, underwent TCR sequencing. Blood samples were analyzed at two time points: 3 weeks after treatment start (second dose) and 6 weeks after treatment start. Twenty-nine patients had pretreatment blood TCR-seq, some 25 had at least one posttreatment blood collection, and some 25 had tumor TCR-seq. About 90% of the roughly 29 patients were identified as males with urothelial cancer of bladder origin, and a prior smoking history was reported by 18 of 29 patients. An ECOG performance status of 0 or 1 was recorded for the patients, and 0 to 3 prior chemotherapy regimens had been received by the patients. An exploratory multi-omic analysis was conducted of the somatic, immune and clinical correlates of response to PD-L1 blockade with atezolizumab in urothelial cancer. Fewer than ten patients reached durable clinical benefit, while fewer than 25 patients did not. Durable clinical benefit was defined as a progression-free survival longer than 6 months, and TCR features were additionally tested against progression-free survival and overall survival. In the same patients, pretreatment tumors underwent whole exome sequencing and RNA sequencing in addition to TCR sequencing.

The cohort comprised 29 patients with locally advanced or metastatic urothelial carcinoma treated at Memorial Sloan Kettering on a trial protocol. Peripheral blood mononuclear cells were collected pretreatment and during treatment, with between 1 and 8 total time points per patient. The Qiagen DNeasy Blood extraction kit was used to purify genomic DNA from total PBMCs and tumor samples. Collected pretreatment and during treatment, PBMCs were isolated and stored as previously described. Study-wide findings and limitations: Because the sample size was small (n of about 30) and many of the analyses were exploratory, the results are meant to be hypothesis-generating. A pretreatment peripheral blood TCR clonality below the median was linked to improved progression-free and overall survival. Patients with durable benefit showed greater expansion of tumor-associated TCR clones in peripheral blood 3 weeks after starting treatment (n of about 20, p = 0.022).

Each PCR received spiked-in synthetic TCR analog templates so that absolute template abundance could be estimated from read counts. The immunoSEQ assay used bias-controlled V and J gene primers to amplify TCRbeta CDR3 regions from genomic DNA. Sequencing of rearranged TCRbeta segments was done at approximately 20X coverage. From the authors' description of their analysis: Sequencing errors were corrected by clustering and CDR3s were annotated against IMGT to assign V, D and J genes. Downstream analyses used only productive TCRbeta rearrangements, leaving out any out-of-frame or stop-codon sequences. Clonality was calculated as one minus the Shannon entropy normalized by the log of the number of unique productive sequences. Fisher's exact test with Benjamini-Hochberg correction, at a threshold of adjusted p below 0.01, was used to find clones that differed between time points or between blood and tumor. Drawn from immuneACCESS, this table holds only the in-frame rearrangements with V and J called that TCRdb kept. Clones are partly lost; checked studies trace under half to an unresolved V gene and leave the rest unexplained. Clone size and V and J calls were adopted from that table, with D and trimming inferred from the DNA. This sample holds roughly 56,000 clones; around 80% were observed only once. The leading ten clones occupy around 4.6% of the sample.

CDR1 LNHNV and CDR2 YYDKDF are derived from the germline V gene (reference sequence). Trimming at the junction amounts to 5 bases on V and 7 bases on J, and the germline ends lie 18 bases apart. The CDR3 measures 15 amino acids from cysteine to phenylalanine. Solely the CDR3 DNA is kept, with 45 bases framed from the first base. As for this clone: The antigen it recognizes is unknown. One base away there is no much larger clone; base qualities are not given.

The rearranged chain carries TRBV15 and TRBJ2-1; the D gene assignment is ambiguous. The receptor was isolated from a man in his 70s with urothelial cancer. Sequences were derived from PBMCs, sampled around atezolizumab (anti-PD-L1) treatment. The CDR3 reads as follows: CATSAPGFTANEQFF. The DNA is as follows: TGTGCCACCAGCGCTCCGGGTTTCACTGCGAATGAGCAGTTCTTC.